Here is one TCR beta chain with its context. Its matching antigen is unknown. The sample belongs to a study of cytomegalovirus exposure and HLA in healthy donors. Study details: Genotyping of some 400 donors showed that around 86% belonged to the Caucasian-associated ancestry cluster.

PCR was performed using 60 Vbeta and 13 Jbeta primers. Profiling relied on immunoSEQ multiplex PCR, and the TCRdb table lists in-frame clones only, not all of them. The sample contains a few hundred thousand clones, 85% to 95% of which appear only once. Findings and caveats of the study: V segments that were indistinguishable, TRBV6-2 and TRBV6-3 among them, were omitted from analysis. With DRB1 most and HLA-C fewest, TCR association rates differed between HLA loci in a later analysis. Associated with cytomegalovirus, according to the listing, were 150 to 200 TCR beta chains.

This CDR3 contains 14 residues. CDR1 is SGHRS and CDR2 is YFSETQ in the germline V gene. V was cut by 2 bases and J by 0 bases, with 9 bases left in between. The rearrangement joins TRBV5-1 to TRBJ2-7; D is perhaps TRBD1 (6 bases). The TCR comes from a girl aged 2 to 9 in good health and CMV-seronegative. The sequenced material came from PBMCs. This CDR3 reads CASSLNRVSYEQYF. Here the CDR3 DNA reads TGCGCCAGCAGCTTAAACAGGGTCTCCTACGAGCAGTACTTC. The variable domain in full, with the rest retrieved from reference TRBV5-1 and TRBJ2-7, is KAGVTQTPRYLIKTRGQQVTLSCSPISGHRSVSWYQQTPGQGLQFLFEYFSETQRNKGNFPGRFSGRQFSNSRSEMNVSTLELGDSALYLCASSLNRVSYEQYFGPGTRLTVT.